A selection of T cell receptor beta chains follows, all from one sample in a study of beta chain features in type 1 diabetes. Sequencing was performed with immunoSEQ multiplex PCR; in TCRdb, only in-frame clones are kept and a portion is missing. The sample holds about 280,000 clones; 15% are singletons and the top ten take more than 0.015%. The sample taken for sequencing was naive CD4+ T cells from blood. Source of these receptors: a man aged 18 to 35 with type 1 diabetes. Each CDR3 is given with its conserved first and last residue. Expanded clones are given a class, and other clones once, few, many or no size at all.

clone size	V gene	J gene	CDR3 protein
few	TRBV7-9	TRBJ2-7	CASSPGRLAGVSGSYEQYF
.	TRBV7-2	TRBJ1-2	CASSLDGGGYTF
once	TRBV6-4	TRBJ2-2	CASRETGYTGELFF
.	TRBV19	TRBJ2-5	CASSMVLAGYQETQYF
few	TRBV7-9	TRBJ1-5	CASSRGWAGVQPQHF
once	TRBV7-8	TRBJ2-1	CASSLVGGEDEQFF
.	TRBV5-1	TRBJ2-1	CASSLASGNEQFF
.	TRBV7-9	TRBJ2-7	CASSLVQGREQYF
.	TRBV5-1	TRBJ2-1	CARTPASGMANEQFF
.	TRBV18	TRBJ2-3	CASSPPSGANTDTQYF
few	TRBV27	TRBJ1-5	CASSSGNQPQHF
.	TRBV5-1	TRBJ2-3	CASSLRGLVADTQYF
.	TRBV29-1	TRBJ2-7	CSFTGTGSSYEQYF
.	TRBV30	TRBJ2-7	CAWSVGGVTDEQYF
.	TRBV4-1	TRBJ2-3	CASSHARDRVTDTQYF
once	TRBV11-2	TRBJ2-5	CASSIGAQETQYF
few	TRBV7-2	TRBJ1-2	CASSPSPGTGTLYGYTF
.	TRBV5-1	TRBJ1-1	CASSLQMNTEAFF
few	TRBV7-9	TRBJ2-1	CASSSGTSDEQFF
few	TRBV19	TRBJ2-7	CASSKRDGGARDEQYF
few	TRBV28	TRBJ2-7	CASSLGAGGPREQYF
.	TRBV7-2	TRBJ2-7	CASSPGTGIYEQYF
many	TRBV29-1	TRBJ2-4	CSVGLAKNIQYF
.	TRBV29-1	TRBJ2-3	CSALRPTDTQYF
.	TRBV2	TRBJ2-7	CASSRTVHEQYF
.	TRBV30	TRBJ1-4	CALNRGAEKLFF
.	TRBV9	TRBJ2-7	CASSSSTGTSGGAKGNEQYF
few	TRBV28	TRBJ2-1	CASVSPGVASDEQFF
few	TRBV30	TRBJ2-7	CAWSFLSYEQYF
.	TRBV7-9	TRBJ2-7	CASSLQGLVVGF
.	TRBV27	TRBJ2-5	CASSLLYSTGSRETQYF
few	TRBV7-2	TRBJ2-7	CASSLAGDYEQYF
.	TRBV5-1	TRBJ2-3	CASSSDRGTDTQYF
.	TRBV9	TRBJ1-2	CASSEETQDSYGYTF
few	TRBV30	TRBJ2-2	CAWSGGTSGEAELFF
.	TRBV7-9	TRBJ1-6	CASSGYSEFTLHF
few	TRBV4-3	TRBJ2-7	CASSQDRGHEQYF
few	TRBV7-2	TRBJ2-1	CASSLPGVLFGNEQFF
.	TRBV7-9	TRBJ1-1	CASSLTGNEDTEAFF
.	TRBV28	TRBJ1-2	CATLKQELGYTF
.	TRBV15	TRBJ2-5	CATSRVLRLAGAPGETQYF